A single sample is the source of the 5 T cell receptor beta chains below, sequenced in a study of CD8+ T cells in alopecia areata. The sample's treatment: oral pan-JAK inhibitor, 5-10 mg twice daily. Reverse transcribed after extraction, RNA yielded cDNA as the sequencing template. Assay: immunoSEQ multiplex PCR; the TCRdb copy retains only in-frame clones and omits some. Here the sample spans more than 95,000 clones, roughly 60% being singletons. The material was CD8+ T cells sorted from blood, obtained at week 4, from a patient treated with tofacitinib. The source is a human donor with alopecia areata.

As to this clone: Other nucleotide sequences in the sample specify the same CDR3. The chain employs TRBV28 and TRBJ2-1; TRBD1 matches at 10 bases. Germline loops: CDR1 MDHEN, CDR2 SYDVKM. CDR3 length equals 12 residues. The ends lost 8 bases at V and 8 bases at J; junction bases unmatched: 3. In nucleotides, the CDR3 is TGTGCCAGCGGACAGGGGGTCGATGAGCAGTTCTTC. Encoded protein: CASGQGVDEQFF.

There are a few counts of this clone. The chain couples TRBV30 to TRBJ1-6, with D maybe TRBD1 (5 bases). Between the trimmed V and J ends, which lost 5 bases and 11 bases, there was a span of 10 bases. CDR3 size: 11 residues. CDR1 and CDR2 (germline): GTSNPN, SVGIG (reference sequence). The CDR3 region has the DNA TGTGCCTGGGGCGAGGGGACACCCCTCCACTTT. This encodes CAWGEGTPLHF.

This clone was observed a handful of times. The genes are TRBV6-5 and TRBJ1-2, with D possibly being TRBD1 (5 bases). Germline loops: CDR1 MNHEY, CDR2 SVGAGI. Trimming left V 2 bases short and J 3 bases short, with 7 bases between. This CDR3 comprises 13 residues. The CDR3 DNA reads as TGTGCCAGCAGTTACGGCAGGGACTATGGCTACACCTTC. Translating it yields CASSYGRDYGYTF.

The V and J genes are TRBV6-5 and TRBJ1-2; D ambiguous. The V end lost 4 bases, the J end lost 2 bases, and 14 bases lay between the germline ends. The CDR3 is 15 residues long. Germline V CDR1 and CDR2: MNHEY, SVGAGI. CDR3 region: CASSLSHQANYGYTF. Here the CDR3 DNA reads TGTGCCAGCAGTTTATCGCATCAGGCGAACTATGGCTACACCTTC.

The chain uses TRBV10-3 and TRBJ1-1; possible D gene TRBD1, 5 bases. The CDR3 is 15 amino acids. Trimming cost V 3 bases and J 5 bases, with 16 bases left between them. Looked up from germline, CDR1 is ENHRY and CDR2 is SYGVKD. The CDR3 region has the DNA TGTGCCATCAGTGACCCGGGAGGGGCCAGGACTGAAGCTTTCTTT. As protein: CAISDPGGARTEAFF.